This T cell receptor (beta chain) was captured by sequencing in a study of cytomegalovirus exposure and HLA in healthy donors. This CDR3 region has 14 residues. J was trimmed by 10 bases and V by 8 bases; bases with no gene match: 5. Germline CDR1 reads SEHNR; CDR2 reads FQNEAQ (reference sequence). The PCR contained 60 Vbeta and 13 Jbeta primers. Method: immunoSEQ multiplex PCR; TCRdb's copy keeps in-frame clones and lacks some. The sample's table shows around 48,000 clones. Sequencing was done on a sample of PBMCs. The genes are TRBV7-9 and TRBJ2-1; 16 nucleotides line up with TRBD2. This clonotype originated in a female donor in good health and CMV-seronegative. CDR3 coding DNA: TGTGCCAGCGGGACTAGCGGGAGGGTGGGGGAGCAGTTCTTC. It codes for CASGTSGRVGEQFF.